This T cell receptor beta chain emerged from a study of cytotoxic CD8 clonotypes in ibrutinib-treated CLL. V was pared by 0 bases and J by 7 bases, with 16 bases between. The CDR3 spans 16 residues. Germline loops: CDR1 LGHNA, CDR2 YNFKEQ. Profiling relied on immunoSEQ multiplex PCR, and the TCRdb table lists in-frame clones only, not all of them. Among roughly 200,000 clones listed, over 60% were seen once. The gene calls are TRBV4-2 and TRBJ2-1, with a weak D call TRBD2 (6 bases). This clonotype originated in a human donor with chronic lymphocytic leukemia. Sample: PBMCs, taken after 24 months of ibrutinib treatment. The CDR3 here is CASSQDHTSLKNEQFF. The CDR3 DNA is TGTGCCAGCAGCCAAGATCACACTAGCCTGAAAAATGAGCAGTTCTTC.